The T cell receptor (beta chain) described here comes from a study of blood T cell repertoires in COVID-19. On the study more broadly: Italy, Spain and the United States were the sources of the convalescent and acute COVID-19 samples. The analysed material was cDNA or gDNA that came from T cells, B-cell-depleted T cells, or PBMCs.

Assay used: immunoSEQ multiplex PCR; TCRdb lists only in-frame clones, some missing. In the table there are over 250,000 clones, approximately 91% of which are singletons. The CDR3 is made up of 15 amino acids. Germline-derived CDR1 and CDR2 are LNHDA and SQIVND (reference sequence). Trimming removed 5 bases from V and 0 bases from J; junction bases left unmatched: 6. V is TRBV19 and J is TRBJ1-1, with TRBD1 matching over 7 bases. The source material was peripheral blood. This TCR was sampled from a man in his fifties or sixties with acute or convalescent COVID-19. The CDR3 coding sequence is TGTGCCAGTAGTCCGAGACAGGGTATGAACACTGAAGCTTTCTTT. Its translation: CASSPRQGMNTEAFF.